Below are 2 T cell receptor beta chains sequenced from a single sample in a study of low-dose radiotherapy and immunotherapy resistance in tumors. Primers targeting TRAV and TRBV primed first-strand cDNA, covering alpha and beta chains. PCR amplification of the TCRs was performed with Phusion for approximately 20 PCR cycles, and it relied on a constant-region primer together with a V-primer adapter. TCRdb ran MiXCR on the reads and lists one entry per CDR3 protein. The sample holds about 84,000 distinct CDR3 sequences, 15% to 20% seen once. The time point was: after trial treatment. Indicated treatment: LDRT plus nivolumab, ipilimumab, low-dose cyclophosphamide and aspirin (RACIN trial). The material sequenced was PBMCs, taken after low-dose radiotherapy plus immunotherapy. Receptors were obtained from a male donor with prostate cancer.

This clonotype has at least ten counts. CDR3 loop: CASSLETGALNTEAFF. For the CDR3, the DNA is TGCGCCAGCAGCTTGGAAACAGGGGCTCTCAACACTGAAGCTTTCTTT. The chain is built from TRBV5-1 and TRBJ1-1; TRBD1 agrees at 7 bases. The CDR3 loop spans 16 amino acids. The junction had 7 bases not matched to a gene; V was cut back by 0 bases and J by 2 bases. Germline V CDR1 and CDR2: SGHRS, YFSETQ.

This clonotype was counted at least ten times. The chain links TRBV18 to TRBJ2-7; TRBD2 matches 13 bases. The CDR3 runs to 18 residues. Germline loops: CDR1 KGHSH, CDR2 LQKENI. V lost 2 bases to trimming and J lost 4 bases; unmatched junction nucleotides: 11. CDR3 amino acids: CASSPRTSGSANLYEQYF. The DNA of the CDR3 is TGTGCCAGCTCACCAAGGACTAGCGGGAGCGCCAACCTATACGAGCAGTACTTC.